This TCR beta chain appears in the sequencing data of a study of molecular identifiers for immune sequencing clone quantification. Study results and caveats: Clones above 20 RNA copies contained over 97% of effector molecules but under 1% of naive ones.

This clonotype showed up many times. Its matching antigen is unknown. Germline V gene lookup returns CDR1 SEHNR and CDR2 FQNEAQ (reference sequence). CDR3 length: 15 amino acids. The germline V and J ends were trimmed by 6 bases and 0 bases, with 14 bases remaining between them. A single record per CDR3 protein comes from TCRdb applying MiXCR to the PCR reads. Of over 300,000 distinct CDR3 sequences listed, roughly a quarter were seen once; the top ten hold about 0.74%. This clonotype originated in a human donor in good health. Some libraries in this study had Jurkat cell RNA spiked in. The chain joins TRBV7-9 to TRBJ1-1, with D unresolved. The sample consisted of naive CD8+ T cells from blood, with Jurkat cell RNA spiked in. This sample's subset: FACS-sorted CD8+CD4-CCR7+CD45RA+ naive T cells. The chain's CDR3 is CASSYTMAVNTEAFF. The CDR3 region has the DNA TGTGCCAGCAGTTATACCATGGCGGTGAACACTGAAGCTTTCTTT.